Given below is one T cell receptor (beta chain) in context. There are a few counts of this clonotype. Its antigen specificity is not known. The sample holds no much larger clone one base away, and base qualities are not on file. TCR cDNA was synthesized by 5'RACE template switching, which introduced a universal primer site and unique molecular identifiers. cDNA synthesis was primed from both the TCR alpha and TCR beta constant segments. Library amplification involved two PCR steps, and the second step added sample barcodes and sequencing adapters. Libraries were sequenced on Illumina HiSeq 2500 (2x100 bp) or NovaSeq (2x150 bp). In the paper's pipeline: MIGEC was used to demultiplex reads and collapse the reads into UMI consensus sequences, and MiXCR was used for V(D)J alignment. Vaccine-responding clonotypes were identified with edgeR using replicate PBMC samples, with FDR below 0.01 and a log2 fold change above 5 up to day 15 being required. Each bulk clonotype was labeled CD4 or CD8 based on which sequenced repertoire, CD4 or CD8, contained the clonotype at higher abundance. Using fastp trimming at Q25 and MiXCR clonotype assembly, TCRdb reanalyzed the public sequencing data and kept in-frame beta chains. Duplicate CDR3 protein sequences are folded into a single record with the most common DNA and genes. The V and J calls were not made by the authors but by TCRdb's processing. The sample data list almost 600,000 distinct CDR3 sequences, and approximately 13% of these were observed just once. About an eighth of the sample rests with the top ten.

This sample was included in a study of T cells after yellow fever vaccination (dated by TCRdb to about 2019). Study-level background: Libraries from fractions with low cell numbers were prepared with the SMART-Seq v4 Ultra Low Input RNA kit. To follow T-cell clones before and after primary and booster YFV17D yellow fever vaccination, bulk TCR alpha and beta repertoires were sequenced over time. The cohort comprised two healthy male donors, one aged 18 to 30 and one aged 30 to 40 years. Blood samples were taken at several timepoints before and after primary and secondary immunization, and bulk PBMC replicates and cell subsets were isolated.

Here is what the overall study found, with its caveats: Only a couple of donors were included in the study, so the extent to which the findings can be generalized is limited. After the booster, most clones that had expanded after primary vaccination were detected again (approximately 95% of CD4 and 88% of CD8), suggesting broad maintenance of memory. The secondary T-cell response was weaker than the primary response but faster, peaking on day 5 instead of day 15. A small share of clonotypes occurred in both CD4 and CD8 compartments, likely arising from convergent recombination. Computational filtering was required because FACS-sorted repertoires could contain abundant contaminating clonotypes from the bulk population.

The CDR3 contains 14 residues, cysteine and phenylalanine counted. Only CDR3 DNA is held: 42 bases, read in frame from base 1. Ends trimmed: V by 4 bases, J by 6 bases; bases unmatched to a gene: 8. The germline V gene yields MNHNS for CDR1 and SASEGT for CDR2. Sample treatment or condition, as interpreted from the label and publication: live attenuated yellow fever vaccine strain. At every blood-draw timepoint, two biological replicates of bulk PBMCs were collected. PBMCs were isolated from peripheral blood using a standard Ficoll-Paque protocol. RNA was extracted with TriZol from bulk PBMCs, CD4 and CD8 fractions, and dextramer-positive and dextramer-negative fractions.

This clonotype originated in a man aged 25-40 years who received the YFV17D yellow fever vaccine. Recombination connected TRBV6-1 to TRBJ2-7; a stretch of 8 junction bases matches TRBD2. The starting material was PBMCs, obtained on the day of the yellow fever booster vaccination. The DNA sequence is as follows: TGTGCCAGCAGTGGTAGCGGGGTGTTCGGCGAGCAGTACTTC. Protein translation: CASSGSGVFGEQYF.